The clone carrying this T cell receptor beta chain was picked up a small number of times. The antigen is undetermined. This sample was included in a study of response to subunit inactivated influenza vaccine. TCRdb re-analysed the RT-PCR reads in MiXCR, keeping a single row per CDR3 protein. The sample holds approximately 310,000 distinct CDR3 sequences, just over 20% seen once. Study-wide points: Each seasonal influenza vaccination recruits few new T cells, the authors suggested.

The CDR3 covers 14 residues. Trimming stripped 3 bases from V and 5 bases from J, with 11 bases between. The specimen comprised PBMCs from blood, sampled roughly 20 months after vaccination. This sequence joins TRBV12-3 or TRBV12-4 and TRBJ2-1; no firm D call. The TCR sequence derives from a man between 50 and 70 years old who received an inactivated influenza vaccine. The CDR3 reads CASSLAADNNEQFF. CDR3 in DNA: TGTGCCAGCAGTTTGGCAGCCGATAACAATGAGCAGTTCTTC.